This T cell receptor beta chain emerged from a study of metastatic and nonmetastatic thyroid tumors. Study details: Malignant and benign thyroid patients had repertoires compared in peripheral blood and tumor or nodule tissue. Study-wide results and caveats: Reported TCR beta diversity, measured in blood and tumor, was significantly higher for malignant thyroid tumors than for benign nodules.

Original processing methods: Clinicopathological groups supplied CDR3 differences that were used to build a distant-metastasis classifier for papillary thyroid cancer. TCRdb re-clonotyped the PCR reads via MiXCR. Here the V and J calls rest on TCRdb's processing, not on the authors' analysis. This sample carries tens of thousands of clones, roughly 25% of them seen once, and the ten largest clones take 5% to 6.5%. Each patient went into thyroid surgery without having received any treatment. This CDR3 spans 17 amino acids. Trimming left V 3 bases short and J 0 bases short, with 15 bases between. A note on this clone: Its antigen is not identified.

The rearrangement uses TRBV12-3 or TRBV12-4 and TRBJ1-3; D not resolved. Sequencing was done on a sample of blood. This TCR was sampled from a female donor with papillary thyroid cancer or a benign thyroid nodule (not recorded which). Some clones in this sample may be carry-over from other donors' samples. The CDR3 spells CASSFSWQHFSGNTIYF. The CDR3 DNA is TGTGCCAGCAGTTTTTCATGGCAGCACTTCTCTGGAAACACCATATATTTT.